This T cell receptor beta chain stems from a study of T cells after yellow fever vaccination. The V segment lost 5 bases and the J segment 2 bases; nucleotides outside the gene matches: 6. The germline CDR1 and CDR2 sequences are SEHNR and FQNEAQ (reference sequence). CDR3 length equals 15 residues. To note about this clonotype: Its antigen is undetermined.

Study-level results: The CD4 and CD8 compartments had a small share of their clonotypes in common. Among primary-vaccination clones, most reappeared after the booster, at just under 98% for CD4 and 88% for CD8.

Each CDR3 protein gets one entry after TCRdb re-called the 5' RACE reads with MiXCR. The sample includes about 330,000 distinct CDR3 sequences, over 3.5% seen only once; the top ten take around 23%. The V and J genes are TRBV7-9 and TRBJ2-5, with 9 bases that match TRBD1. The clonotype originates from a man aged 18 to 29 who received the YFV17D yellow fever vaccine. Sample: PBMCs, taken 5 days after the yellow fever booster vaccination. The CDR3 loop is CASSLGQGVQETQYF. DNA of the CDR3: TGTGCCAGCAGCCTGGGACAGGGTGTTCAAGAGACCCAGTACTTC.